Below are 14 T cell receptor beta chains sequenced from a single sample in a study of T cell responses to AZD1222 COVID-19 vaccine. Data came from immunoSEQ multiplex PCR; TCRdb stores just in-frame clones and leaves some out. Altogether approximately 68,000 clones are present, around nine tenths being singletons, with the ten largest covering 24%. The starting material was peripheral blood, obtained on day 0 of AZD1222 vaccination. The origin of the receptors is an adult in good health.

This clone was detected once. V is TRBV5-5 and J is TRBJ1-1, with D tentatively TRBD1 (5 bases). The germline V gene encodes CDR1 SGHKS and CDR2 YYEKEE (reference sequence). The CDR3 length is 19 residues. V was pared by 7 bases and J by 6 bases, with 34 bases between. CDR3 in DNA: TGTGCCAGCGAATGGGGGATGTACGACTCCCCTACGACTCGTTCTGAAGCTTTCTTT. This sequence encodes CASEWGMYDSPTTRSEAFF.

This chain connects TRBV5-5 to TRBJ1-2, with 7 bases matching TRBD1. The germline CDR1 and CDR2 sequences are SGHKS and YYEKEE (reference sequence). The CDR3 has 15 amino acids. The V segment lost 0 bases and the J segment 6 bases; nucleotides outside the gene matches: 8. CDR3 nucleotides: TGTGCCAGCAGCTTGGGTTTAAGGGGGCGAGATGGCTACACCTTC. Amino acid sequence: CASSLGLRGRDGYTF.

This chain connects TRBV25-1 to TRBJ1-2, with D uncertain. The CDR3 spans 15 residues. The germline CDR1 and CDR2 sequences are MGHDK and SYGVNS. V was clipped by 3 bases and J by 0 bases, with 11 bases between them. CDR3 in amino acids: CASSESRATNYGYTF. The CDR3 DNA is TGTGCCAGCAGTGAGTCCCGGGCCACTAACTATGGCTACACCTTC.

The gene calls are TRBV30 and TRBJ1-4, with D unclear. The length of the CDR3 is 14 residues. The germline gives CDR1 GTSNPN, CDR2 SVGIG (reference sequence). V lost 8 bases and J 0 bases, leaving 13 bases between the germline ends. The CDR3 nucleotides read TGTGCCCTAAACCCGCTGTCAACTAATGAAAAACTGTTTTTT. This encodes CALNPLSTNEKLFF.

The genes are TRBV15 and TRBJ1-1, with TRBD1 matching over 7 bases. The V segment lost 0 bases and the J segment 11 bases; nucleotides outside the gene matches: 6. CDR1 is LNHNV and CDR2 is YYDKDF in the germline V gene (reference sequence). The CDR3 extends over 13 amino acids. CDR3 nucleotides: TGTGCCACCAGCAGAGATTTAGCAGGGGGGGCTTTCTTT. This sequence encodes CATSRDLAGGAFF. Filled out from reference TRBV15 and TRBJ1-1, the complete variable domain reads DAMVIQNPRYQVTQFGKPVTLSCSQTLNHNVMYWYQQKSSQAPKLLFHYYDKDFNNEADTPDNFQSRRPNTSFCFLDIRSPGLGDTAMYLCATSRDLAGGAFFGQGTRLTVV.

The chain combines TRBV11-1 with TRBJ2-1; weak D call: TRBD2 (5 bases). CDR3 length: 13 amino acids. The V end lost 1 base, the J end lost 7 bases, and 8 bases lay between the germline ends. CDR1 and CDR2 from the germline V gene are SGHAT and FQDESV (reference sequence). The CDR3 DNA reads as TGTGCCAGCAGCTTAGGACCGGGGAATGAGCAGTTCTTC. Translation gives CASSLGPGNEQFF.

This clone was seen a few times. The V and J genes are TRBV7-2 and TRBJ2-1, with D maybe TRBD2 (6 bases). CDR1 SGHTA and CDR2 FQGNSA come from the germline V gene. There are 12 residues in the CDR3. Trimming cost V 6 bases and J 10 bases, with 13 bases left between them. The DNA of the CDR3 is TGTGCCAGCAGACCCCGGGGGATGGAGCAGTTCTTC. It codes for CASRPRGMEQFF.

The chain combines TRBV5-1 with TRBJ2-3; 8 bases match TRBD1. This CDR3 comprises 15 residues. Losses at the gene ends were 4 bases for V and 6 bases for J; bases not matched to a gene: 10. Germline V gene data show CDR1 as SGHRS and CDR2 as YFSETQ. CDR3 nucleotide sequence: TGCGCCAGCAGCGGAGAGACAGGGGTAAAGGATACGCAGTATTTT. As protein: CASSGETGVKDTQYF.

V and J are TRBV5-1 and TRBJ2-2; either TRBD1 or TRBD2 may fit D (5 bases each). CDR1 is SGHRS, CDR2 YFSETQ, per germline. With 2 bases removed from V and 3 bases from J, the gap between germline ends came to 23 bases. The CDR3 runs to 19 residues. This CDR3 is CASSFVSGAKNRDTGELFF. The CDR3 region has the DNA TGCGCCAGCAGCTTCGTTTCCGGGGCAAAAAATCGCGACACCGGGGAGCTGTTTTTT.

V and J are TRBV4-2 and TRBJ2-7; tentative D call: TRBD2 (6 bases). V lost 4 bases and J 3 bases, leaving 16 bases between the germline ends. Germline lookup yields CDR1 LGHNA and CDR2 YNFKEQ. The CDR3 extends over 15 amino acids. This CDR3 is CASSPDGGSIYEQYF. The CDR3 nucleotides read TGTGCCAGCAGCCCTGATGGGGGGAGTATCTACGAGCAGTACTTC.

The chain recombines TRBV14 with TRBJ1-2; D is perhaps TRBD1 (6 bases). The CDR3 spans 15 residues. Trimming shortened V by 2 bases and J by 7 bases, and 17 bases separated the two germline ends. CDR1 is SGHDN and CDR2 is FVKESK in the germline V gene. This CDR3 reads CASSQTLGARSGYTF. Here the CDR3 DNA reads TGTGCCAGCAGCCAAACTCTGGGGGCGCGTAGTGGCTACACCTTC.

V and J are TRBV19 and TRBJ1-2, with a weak D call TRBD1 (5 bases). Trimming cost V 3 bases and J 5 bases, with 19 bases left between them. Germline CDR1 LNHDA, CDR2 SQIVND (reference sequence). The CDR3 has 16 amino acids. DNA for the CDR3: TGTGCCAGTAGTATGATGGCCTTTGGGAGGGGATATGGCTACACCTTC. Its translation: CASSMMAFGRGYGYTF.

The chain carries TRBV28 and TRBJ1-2; 7 positions match TRBD1. Germline lookup yields CDR1 MDHEN and CDR2 SYDVKM. CDR3 length: 16 amino acids. V gave up 1 base and J gave up 3 bases; unmatched junction bases: 8. This CDR3 is CASSLSVGQGDYGYTF. The CDR3 DNA reads as TGTGCCAGCAGTTTATCGGTCGGGCAGGGGGACTATGGCTACACCTTC.

This sequence joins TRBV7-3 and TRBJ1-1; the match to TRBD1 covers 7 bases. V lost 3 bases to trimming and J lost 5 bases; unmatched junction nucleotides: 6. Germline V gene sequence: CDR1 SGHTA, CDR2 FQGTGA. The CDR3 consists of 14 residues. This CDR3 is CASSLTGYDTEAFF. The CDR3 nucleotides read TGTGCCAGCAGCTTGACAGGGTATGATACTGAAGCTTTCTTT. Full variable domain (remainder filled in from reference TRBV7-3 and TRBJ1-1): GAGVSQTPSNKVTEKGKYVELRCDPISGHTALYWYRQSLGQGPEFLIYFQGTGAADDSGLPNDRFFAVRPEGSVSTLKIQRTERGDSAVYLCASSLTGYDTEAFFGQGTRLTVV.